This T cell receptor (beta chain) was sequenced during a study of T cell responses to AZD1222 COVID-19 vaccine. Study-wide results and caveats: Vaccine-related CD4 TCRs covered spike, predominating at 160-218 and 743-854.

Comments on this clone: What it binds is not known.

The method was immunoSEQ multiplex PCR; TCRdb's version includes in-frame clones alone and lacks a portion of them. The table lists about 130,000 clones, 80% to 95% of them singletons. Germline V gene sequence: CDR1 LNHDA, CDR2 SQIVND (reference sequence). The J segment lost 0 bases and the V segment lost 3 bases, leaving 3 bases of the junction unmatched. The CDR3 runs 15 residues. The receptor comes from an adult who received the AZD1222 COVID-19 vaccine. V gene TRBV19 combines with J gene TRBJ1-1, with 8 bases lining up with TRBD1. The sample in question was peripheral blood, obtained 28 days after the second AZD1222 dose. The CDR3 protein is CASSIQGALNTEAFF. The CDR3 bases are TGTGCCAGTAGTATCCAGGGGGCCTTGAACACTGAAGCTTTCTTT.